This note documents a single T cell receptor beta chain sequence. The data were obtained in a study of blood T cell repertoires in COVID-19. Study information: Material from acute and convalescent COVID-19 was sourced from the United States, Italy and Spain. Sources were T cells, B-cell-depleted T cells, or PBMCs; the material itself was cDNA or gDNA.

Libraries were prepared by immunoSEQ multiplex PCR; TCRdb keeps only in-frame clonotypes and omits some of them. The sample carries approximately 180,000 clones, roughly 89% recorded once. This receptor was taken from a woman in her forties or fifties with acute or convalescent COVID-19. The sequenced material came from peripheral blood.

CDR3 sequence: CASSYSREGYGYTF. The DNA for the CDR3 is TGTGCCAGCAGTTACTCGCGCGAGGGCTATGGCTACACCTTC. The chain links TRBV6-5 to TRBJ1-2; D is ambiguous. This CDR3 spans 14 amino acids. V was clipped by 0 bases and J by 4 bases, with 9 bases between them. Per the germline V gene, CDR1 is MNHEY and CDR2 is SVGAGI.